One and the same sample provided the 7 T cell receptor beta chains below, sequenced in a study of blood T cell repertoires in COVID-19. Method: immunoSEQ multiplex PCR; TCRdb's copy keeps in-frame clones and lacks some. The sample comprises around 310,000 clones, nearly 90% of which are singletons, and around 0.98% rests with the top ten. Sequencing input: peripheral blood. All receptors come from a woman aged 40 to 49 with COVID-19, enrolled during active disease.

This clone was seen only once. This rearrangement joins TRBV15 to TRBJ1-2; D may be TRBD1 (5 bases). V lost 1 base to trimming and J lost 0 bases, with 15 bases between them. Germline V lookup: CDR1 LNHNV, CDR2 YYDKDF (reference sequence). CDR3 length: 17 residues. The CDR3 is CATSRGRGSQANYGYTF. CDR3 DNA: TGTGCCACCAGCAGAGGTAGGGGAAGTCAAGCTAACTATGGCTACACCTTC. The full variable domain, with the rest looked up from reference TRBV15 and TRBJ1-2, is DAMVIQNPRYQVTQFGKPVTLSCSQTLNHNVMYWYQQKSSQAPKLLFHYYDKDFNNEADTPDNFQSRRPNTSFCFLDIRSPGLGDTAMYLCATSRGRGSQANYGYTFGSGTRLTVV.

V and J are TRBV3-1 (or the pseudogene TRBV3-2) and TRBJ2-1, with TRBD2 identical over 10 bases. Germline V gives CDR1 LGHDT, CDR2 YNNKEL (reference sequence). The CDR3 has 16 amino acids. Trimming at V came to 1 base and at J to 4 bases, leaving 4 bases not matched to a gene. The CDR3 reads CASSQGKRGGYNEQFF. DNA of the CDR3: TGTGCCAGCAGCCAAGGAAAGCGGGGGGGTTACAATGAGCAGTTCTTC.

The chain couples TRBV7-2 to TRBJ1-1; D is ambiguous. Between the trimmed V and J ends, which lost 4 bases and 1 base, there was a span of 7 bases. This CDR3 region has 13 residues. CDR1 is SGHTA and CDR2 is FQGNSA in the germline V gene. Written as DNA, the CDR3 is TGTGCCAGCAGCTCTGTCGGGAACACTGAAGCTTTCTTT. Amino acid sequence: CASSSVGNTEAFF.

The genes are TRBV27 and TRBJ1-5; TRBD1 agrees at 7 bases. The V segment lost 4 bases and the J segment 4 bases; nucleotides outside the gene matches: 13. This CDR3 comprises 17 residues. The germline gives CDR1 MNHEY, CDR2 SMNVEV (reference sequence). The chain's CDR3 is CASSSIRGQRRNQPQHF. DNA for the CDR3: TGTGCCAGCAGTTCGATACGGGGACAGCGGAGGAATCAGCCCCAGCATTTT.

This chain joins TRBV6-5 and TRBJ1-1; tentative D call: TRBD1 (5 bases). V was shortened by 5 bases and J by 5 bases, with 12 bases between the two germline ends. Germline V gene data show CDR1 as MNHEY and CDR2 as SVGAGI. The CDR3 extends over 13 amino acids. CDR3 residues: CASSSPRETEAFF. The CDR3 bases are TGTGCCAGCAGTAGCCCCAGGGAAACTGAAGCTTTCTTT.

The chain recombines TRBV18 with TRBJ2-3; 7 bases match TRBD2. The V segment lost 2 bases and the J segment 4 bases; nucleotides outside the gene matches: 15. Germline CDR1 reads KGHSH; CDR2 reads LQKENI. There are 18 residues in the CDR3. The CDR3 DNA reads as TGTGCCAGCTCACCATTCGGCGGGAGAGGGCCCTTTTCAGATACGCAGTATTTT. It codes for CASSPFGGRGPFSDTQYF.

The chain carries TRBV4-3 and TRBJ1-4; no clear D gene. Germline values: CDR1 LGHNA, CDR2 YSLEER. V shed 0 bases and J shed 3 bases, with 8 bases lying between them. The CDR3 is 15 residues long. The CDR3: CASSQDQASNEKLFF. The CDR3 DNA reads TGCGCCAGCAGCCAAGACCAGGCCTCTAATGAAAAACTGTTTTTT.